This entry lists 6 T cell receptor beta chains sequenced from one sample in a study of T cell repertoires in cytomegalovirus infection (dated by TCRdb to the late 2010s). This sample was sequenced with an Illumina HiSeq 1500. Using fastp trimming at Q25 and MiXCR clonotype assembly, TCRdb reanalyzed the public sequencing data and kept in-frame beta chains. A single entry per CDR3 protein holds the most common genes and DNA from its merged rows. Recorded for this sample are hundreds of thousands of distinct CDR3 sequences; 22% of them occurred a single time. The ten largest clones capture 15% to 20% of the sample. The specimen was CD8+ T cells from PBMCs. Receptor source: a human donor in good health (CMV status not recorded). Some clones in this sample may be carry-over from other donors' samples.

This clonotype was seen only a few times. This rearrangement joins TRBV7-8 to TRBJ2-1; 10 bases fit TRBD2. This CDR3 has 15 residues. Trimming removed 3 bases from V and 4 bases from J; junction bases left unmatched: 3. Germline assignment: CDR1 SGHVS and CDR2 FQNEAQ. The CDR3 DNA is TGTGCCAGCAGCTTTAGCGGGGGGATTTACAATGAGCAGTTCTTC. It yields the protein CASSFSGGIYNEQFF.

The chain combines TRBV5-4 with TRBJ1-1; 7 bases match TRBD1. Germline V lookup: CDR1 SGHNT, CDR2 YYREEE (reference sequence). The CDR3 consists of 13 residues. The J segment lost 6 bases and the V segment lost 3 bases, leaving 5 bases of the junction unmatched. Here the CDR3 DNA reads TGTGCCAGCAGCTCATACAGGGGCTCTGAAGCTTTCTTT. It is translated as CASSSYRGSEAFF.

In its sample, this clonotype was seen many times. The chain carries TRBV7-2 and TRBJ1-1; 7 nucleotides line up with TRBD1. Germline loops: CDR1 SGHTA, CDR2 FQGNSA. The CDR3 is 16 amino acids. V lost 5 bases, J lost 0 bases, and 9 bases stayed unmatched. This CDR3 reads CASSPGDSMMNTEAFF. The DNA of the CDR3 is TGTGCCAGCAGCCCCGGGGACAGCATGATGAACACTGAAGCTTTCTTT.

This clonotype has a count of ten or more. J is TRBJ2-2 and V is TRBV7-6; TRBD2 agrees at 13 bases. In germline, CDR1 is SGHVS, CDR2 FNYEAQ. V lost 5 bases and J lost 6; bases outside the gene matches: 3. This CDR3 spans 15 amino acids. The CDR3 region has the DNA TGTGCCAGCAGCCAACTAGCGGGGGGGCCCGGGGAGCTGTTTTTT. It is translated as CASSQLAGGPGELFF.

This clonotype was recorded a few times. This chain links TRBV20-1 with TRBJ2-7; 14 bases are shared with TRBD2. V trimming: 5 bases; J trimming: 1 base; junction bases outside the gene matches: 13. Germline V gene lookup returns CDR1 DFQATT and CDR2 SNEGSKA (reference sequence). The CDR3 has 18 amino acids. The CDR3 DNA follows: TGCAGTGCTCCAGCAGGGACTAGCGGGGGTCCCGGGTCCTACGAGCAGTACTTC. Translation gives CSAPAGTSGGPGSYEQYF.

This clonotype was seen many times. The chain uses TRBV7-9 and TRBJ2-1; 10 bases are shared with TRBD1. The V gene end was trimmed by 4 bases and the J gene end by 3 bases; junction bases not matched to a gene: 3. CDR1 is SEHNR, CDR2 FQNEAQ, per germline (reference sequence). The CDR3 totals 15 residues. The CDR3 nucleotides read TGTGCCAGCAGCTACCGGGACAGGGGCTACAATGAGCAGTTCTTC. This gives the protein CASSYRDRGYNEQFF.